The table lists the clone carrying this T cell receptor beta chain with a count of one. Its antigen is as yet unknown. V lost 8 bases and J 4 bases, leaving 14 bases between the germline ends. There are 13 residues in the CDR3. Germline loops: CDR1 MNHNS, CDR2 SASEGT. The data were obtained in a study of glioma-infiltrating T cells. General study results and limits: Only very few CDR3 sequences appeared in both tissue and blood. Non-neoplastic patients had below-expected tissue-blood divergence, while all gliomas exceeded expectation.

Using RNA template, CDR3s of TCR alpha and beta were amplified with iRepertoire arm-PCR. One-step reverse transcription and amplification started from around 100-400 ng of tissue mRNA or PBMC total RNA. TCRdb used MiXCR to reprocess the multiplex PCR reads, holding one entry per CDR3 protein. The sample holds some 180,000 distinct CDR3 sequences, 30% to 40% seen once. Specimen: glioma tissue, nonneoplastic brain tissue, or PBMCs (not recorded which). This clonotype originated in a human donor with low-grade glioma or glioblastoma, undergoing nonglioma brain surgery, or in good health (not recorded which). The chain is built from TRBV6-1 and TRBJ1-1, with a weak D call TRBD1 (5 bases). This chain's CDR3 is CASRRGKSTEAFF. The CDR3 DNA follows: TGTGCCAGCCGGAGGGGTAAGAGCACTGAAGCTTTCTTT.